The clone carrying this TCR beta chain was detected only a few times. CDR1 and CDR2 (germline): SGHTA, FQGNSA. The V end was cut by 5 bases, the J end by 2 bases, with 19 bases between. This CDR3 has 16 residues. This record comes from a study of blood T cells in healthy people across ages. Together with a sample-barcoded 5' primer, a J-beta primer mix was included in a second PCR lasting about 6 to 11 cycles. TCRdb reprocessed the 5' RACE reads via MiXCR and lists one record per CDR3 protein. The repertoire has about 1.6 million distinct CDR3 sequences, 30% to 40% of them found once; the top ten carry 11%.

The clonotype was recovered from a woman in her twenties or thirties in good health. The sample was blood. The J gene is TRBJ2-7, the V gene TRBV7-2; no reliable D call. As DNA, the CDR3 is TGTGCCAGCAGCCTCTCCCGTGTGCACCAGACCTACGAGCAGTACTTC. Amino acids: CASSLSRVHQTYEQYF. The whole variable domain, filled in from reference TRBV7-2 and TRBJ2-7, reads GAGVSQSPSNKVTEKGKDVELRCDPISGHTALYWYRQSLGQGLEFLIYFQGNSAPDKSGLPSDRFSAERTGGSVSTLTIQRTQQEDSAVYLCASSLSRVHQTYEQYFGPGTRLTVT.